Below are 8 T cell receptor beta chains sequenced from a single sample in a study of blood T cell repertoires in COVID-19. Profiling relied on immunoSEQ multiplex PCR, and the TCRdb table lists in-frame clones only, not all of them. The sample yields nearly 350,000 clones, 83% seen once. The sample consisted of peripheral blood. The receptor source for this set is a man aged 30 to 45 with active or convalescent COVID-19.

V is TRBV20-1 and J is TRBJ1-5; the D is unclear. Germline CDR1 DFQATT, CDR2 SNEGSKA (reference sequence). The V gene lost 3 bases and the J gene lost 0 bases, with 12 bases spanning the gap. This CDR3 region has 15 residues. The CDR3 sequence is CSASGTSYSNQPQHF. Here the CDR3 DNA reads TGCAGTGCTAGTGGAACATCATATAGCAATCAGCCCCAGCATTTT.

The rearrangement uses TRBV5-1 and TRBJ1-1, with D possibly being TRBD1 (6 bases). CDR1 and CDR2 (germline): SGHRS, YFSETQ. With 4 bases removed from V and 4 bases from J, the gap between germline ends came to 20 bases. The length of the CDR3 is 16 residues. CDR3 sequence: CASSDKTGHLATEAFF. In DNA, the CDR3 is TGCGCCAGCAGCGATAAGACGGGACACCTCGCCACTGAAGCTTTCTTT. Based on the CDR3 plus reference TRBV5-1 and TRBJ1-1, the full variable domain is KAGVTQTPRYLIKTRGQQVTLSCSPISGHRSVSWYQQTPGQGLQFLFEYFSETQRNKGNFPGRFSGRQFSNSRSEMNVSTLELGDSALYLCASSDKTGHLATEAFFGQGTRLTVV.

This clone was seen more than once but under ten times. V usage is TRBV28 and J usage is TRBJ2-7; D remains unclear. Germline-derived CDR1 and CDR2 are MDHEN and SYDVKM. V gave up 6 bases and J gave up 6 bases, with 15 bases separating them. The CDR3 has 13 amino acids. The CDR3 spells CASRLPEVGEQYF. CDR3 in DNA: TGTGCCAGCAGACTACCGGAAGTCGGCGAGCAGTACTTC.

V is TRBV11-2 and J is TRBJ1-5, with unresolved D. Trimming stripped 3 bases from V and 1 base from J, with 4 bases between. CDR1 and CDR2 (germline): SGHAT, FQNNGV. There are 13 residues in the CDR3. This CDR3 reads CASSFYSNQPQHF. DNA for the CDR3: TGTGCCAGCAGCTTCTACAGCAATCAGCCCCAGCATTTT.

V and J are TRBV7-9 and TRBJ1-5; TRBD1 agrees at 9 bases. Germline loops: CDR1 SEHNR, CDR2 FQNEAQ (reference sequence). The V gene end was trimmed by 6 bases and the J gene end by 4 bases; junction bases not matched to a gene: 7. CDR3 size: 15 residues. CDR3 region: CASSSTGTGNQPQHF. As DNA, the CDR3 is TGTGCCAGCAGTTCGACCGGGACAGGGAATCAGCCCCAGCATTTT.

This chain links TRBV12-3 or TRBV12-4 with TRBJ2-1; D is possibly TRBD2 (5 bases). Trimming left V 7 bases short and J 15 bases short, with 16 bases between. The CDR3 is 11 amino acids. The CDR3 here is CASTWETPLFF. Here the CDR3 DNA reads TGTGCCAGCACCTGGGAGACGCCTTTGTTCTTC.

In this sample, this clone turned up once. J is TRBJ1-4 and V is TRBV7-8; possible D gene TRBD1, 5 bases. Trimming removed 5 bases from V and 11 bases from J, with 18 bases in between. Per the germline V gene, CDR1 is SGHVS and CDR2 is FQNEAQ. The CDR3 length is 14 residues. CDR3 loop: CASSHTPPGVKLFF. The CDR3, as DNA: TGTGCCAGCAGCCACACACCCCCGGGGGTGAAACTGTTTTTT.

In nucleotides, the CDR3 is TGTGCCAGCAGCTCTAGCACAGATACGCAGTATTTT. Protein sequence: CASSSSTDTQYF. The V and J genes are TRBV12-3 or TRBV12-4 and TRBJ2-3; D unclear. The CDR3 covers 12 residues. V dropped 6 bases and J dropped 0 bases, with 4 bases sitting between them.